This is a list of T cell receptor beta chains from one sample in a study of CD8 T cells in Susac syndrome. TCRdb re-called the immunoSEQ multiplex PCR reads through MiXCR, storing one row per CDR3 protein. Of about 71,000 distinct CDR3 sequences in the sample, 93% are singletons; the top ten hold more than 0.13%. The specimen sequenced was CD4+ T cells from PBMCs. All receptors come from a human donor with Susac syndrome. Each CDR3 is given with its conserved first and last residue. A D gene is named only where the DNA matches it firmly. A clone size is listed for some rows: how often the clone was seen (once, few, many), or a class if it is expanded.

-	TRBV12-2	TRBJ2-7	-	CARGRTYEQYF	TGTGCAAGAGGCAGAACCTACGAGCAGTACTTC
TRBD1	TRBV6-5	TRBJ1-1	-	CASSSHTWDRGSTEAFF	TGTGCCAGCAGTTCACATACCTGGGACAGGGGGAGCACTGAAGCTTTCTTT
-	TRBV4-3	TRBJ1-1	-	CASSQDLVGYVNTEAFF	TGCGCCAGCAGCCAAGATTTGGTAGGGTACGTGAACACTGAAGCTTTCTTT
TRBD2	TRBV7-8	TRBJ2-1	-	CASSPLSSGGRDEQFF	TGTGCCAGCAGCCCACTCAGTAGCGGGGGCCGCGATGAGCAGTTCTTC
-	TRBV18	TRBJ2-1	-	CASSPRGGAAYNEQFF	TGTGCCAGCTCACCAAGAGGTGGGGCTGCCTACAATGAGCAGTTCTTC
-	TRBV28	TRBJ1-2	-	CASSTSRGYYGYTF	TGTGCCAGCAGTACCTCGCGGGGGTACTATGGCTACACCTTC
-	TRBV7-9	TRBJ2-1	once	CASSLSWGYNEQFF	TGTGCCAGCAGCTTATCATGGGGATACAATGAGCAGTTCTTC
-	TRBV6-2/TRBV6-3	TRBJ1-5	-	CASSYSDRTYSNQPQHF	TGTGCCAGCAGTTACTCCGACAGGACTTATAGCAATCAGCCCCAGCATTTT
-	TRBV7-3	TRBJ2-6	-	CASSLAPGANVLTF	TGTGCCAGCAGCTTAGCTCCTGGGGCCAACGTCCTGACTTTC
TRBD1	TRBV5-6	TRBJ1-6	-	CASSSGADRVNSPLHF	TGTGCCAGCAGCTCTGGAGCCGACAGGGTGAATTCACCCCTCCACTTT
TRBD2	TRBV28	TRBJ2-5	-	CASSTIPGGGGETQYF	TGTGCCAGCAGTACCATCCCCGGGGGGGGAGGAGAGACCCAGTACTTC
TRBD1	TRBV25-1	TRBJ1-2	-	CASSEIAGQNYGYTF	TGTGCCAGCAGTGAAATAGCGGGACAGAACTATGGCTACACCTTC
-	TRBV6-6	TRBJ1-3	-	CASSPRTSGNTIYF	TGTGCCAGCAGCCCACGGACCTCTGGAAACACCATATATTTT
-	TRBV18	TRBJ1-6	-	CASSLRDGPLHF	TGTGCCAGCTCACTCCGAGATGGACCCCTCCACTTT
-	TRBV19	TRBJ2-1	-	CASSIPAVRYNEQFF	TGTGCCAGTAGTATTCCAGCCGTACGCTACAATGAGCAGTTCTTC